This entry is about one T cell receptor (beta chain). This same CDR3 is encoded by further DNA sequences in the sample. The source of the sample is a study of shared clonotypes between healthy human individuals. The table came from immunoSEQ multiplex PCR; TCRdb's copy has only in-frame clones and leaves some out. The profile shows roughly 2.5 million clones, around 90% of them singletons. Trimming took off 3 bases at V and 5 bases at J, with 7 bases between the two ends. CDR3 length: 11 residues. Germline V gene sequence: CDR1 DFQATT, CDR2 SNEGSKA (reference sequence). This sequence was found in a young man in good health. Sequencing used naive CD4+ T cells sorted from blood. The subset is: CD45RA+ positively selected. The V call is TRBV20-1, the J call TRBJ2-5, with D possibly being TRBD2 (5 bases). CDR3: CSARRGETQYF. The CDR3 region has the DNA TGCAGTGCTAGGAGAGGGGAGACCCAGTACTTC.